Included here is one T cell receptor (beta chain) sequence, with context. Its antigen is not identified. Making the TCR beta libraries involved quantitative 5'-RACE with molecular barcodes. TCRdb analysed the 5' RACE reads with MiXCR anew, one entry per CDR3 protein. This table has some 840,000 distinct CDR3 sequences, about 10% appearing once. This CDR3 is built from 11 residues. Germline V gives CDR1 KGHDR, CDR2 SFDVKD. The V end lost 10 bases, the J end lost 6 bases, and 10 bases lay between the germline ends. The sample comes from a study of CD8 T cells in ankylosing spondylitis. Overall study results and limits: As reported, disease-linked clones showed significant enrichment in matched ankylosing spondylitis synovial fluid. For ankylosing spondylitis blood, a TCR beta motif of fewer than 10 highly homologous variants appeared characteristic. Disease-linked clones proved CD8+ and comparatively uncommon in peripheral blood. Some motif variants were previously reported in reactive arthritis synovial fluid and blood.

The clonotype originates from a male donor with ankylosing spondylitis. The sample taken for sequencing was blood, either unsorted or a sorted T cell fraction (not recorded which). This rearrangement joins TRBV24-1 to TRBJ2-3; the D is unclear. CDR3 sequence: CATGLDDTQYF. In DNA form, the CDR3 reads TGTGCCACGGGTCTTGATGATACGCAGTATTTT.